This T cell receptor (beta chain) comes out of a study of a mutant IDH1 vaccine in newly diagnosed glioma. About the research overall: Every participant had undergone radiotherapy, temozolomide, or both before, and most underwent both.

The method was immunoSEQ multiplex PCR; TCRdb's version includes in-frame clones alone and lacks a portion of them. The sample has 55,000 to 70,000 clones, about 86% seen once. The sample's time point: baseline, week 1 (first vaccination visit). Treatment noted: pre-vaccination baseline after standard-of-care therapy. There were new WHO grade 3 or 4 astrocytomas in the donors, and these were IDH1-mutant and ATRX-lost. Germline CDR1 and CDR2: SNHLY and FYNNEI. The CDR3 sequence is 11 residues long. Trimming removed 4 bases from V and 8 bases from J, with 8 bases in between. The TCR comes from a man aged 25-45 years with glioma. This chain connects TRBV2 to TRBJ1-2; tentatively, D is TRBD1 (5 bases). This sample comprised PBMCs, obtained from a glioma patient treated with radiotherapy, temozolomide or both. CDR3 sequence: CASSGRDGYTF. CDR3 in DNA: TGTGCCAGCAGTGGCAGGGACGGCTACACCTTC.